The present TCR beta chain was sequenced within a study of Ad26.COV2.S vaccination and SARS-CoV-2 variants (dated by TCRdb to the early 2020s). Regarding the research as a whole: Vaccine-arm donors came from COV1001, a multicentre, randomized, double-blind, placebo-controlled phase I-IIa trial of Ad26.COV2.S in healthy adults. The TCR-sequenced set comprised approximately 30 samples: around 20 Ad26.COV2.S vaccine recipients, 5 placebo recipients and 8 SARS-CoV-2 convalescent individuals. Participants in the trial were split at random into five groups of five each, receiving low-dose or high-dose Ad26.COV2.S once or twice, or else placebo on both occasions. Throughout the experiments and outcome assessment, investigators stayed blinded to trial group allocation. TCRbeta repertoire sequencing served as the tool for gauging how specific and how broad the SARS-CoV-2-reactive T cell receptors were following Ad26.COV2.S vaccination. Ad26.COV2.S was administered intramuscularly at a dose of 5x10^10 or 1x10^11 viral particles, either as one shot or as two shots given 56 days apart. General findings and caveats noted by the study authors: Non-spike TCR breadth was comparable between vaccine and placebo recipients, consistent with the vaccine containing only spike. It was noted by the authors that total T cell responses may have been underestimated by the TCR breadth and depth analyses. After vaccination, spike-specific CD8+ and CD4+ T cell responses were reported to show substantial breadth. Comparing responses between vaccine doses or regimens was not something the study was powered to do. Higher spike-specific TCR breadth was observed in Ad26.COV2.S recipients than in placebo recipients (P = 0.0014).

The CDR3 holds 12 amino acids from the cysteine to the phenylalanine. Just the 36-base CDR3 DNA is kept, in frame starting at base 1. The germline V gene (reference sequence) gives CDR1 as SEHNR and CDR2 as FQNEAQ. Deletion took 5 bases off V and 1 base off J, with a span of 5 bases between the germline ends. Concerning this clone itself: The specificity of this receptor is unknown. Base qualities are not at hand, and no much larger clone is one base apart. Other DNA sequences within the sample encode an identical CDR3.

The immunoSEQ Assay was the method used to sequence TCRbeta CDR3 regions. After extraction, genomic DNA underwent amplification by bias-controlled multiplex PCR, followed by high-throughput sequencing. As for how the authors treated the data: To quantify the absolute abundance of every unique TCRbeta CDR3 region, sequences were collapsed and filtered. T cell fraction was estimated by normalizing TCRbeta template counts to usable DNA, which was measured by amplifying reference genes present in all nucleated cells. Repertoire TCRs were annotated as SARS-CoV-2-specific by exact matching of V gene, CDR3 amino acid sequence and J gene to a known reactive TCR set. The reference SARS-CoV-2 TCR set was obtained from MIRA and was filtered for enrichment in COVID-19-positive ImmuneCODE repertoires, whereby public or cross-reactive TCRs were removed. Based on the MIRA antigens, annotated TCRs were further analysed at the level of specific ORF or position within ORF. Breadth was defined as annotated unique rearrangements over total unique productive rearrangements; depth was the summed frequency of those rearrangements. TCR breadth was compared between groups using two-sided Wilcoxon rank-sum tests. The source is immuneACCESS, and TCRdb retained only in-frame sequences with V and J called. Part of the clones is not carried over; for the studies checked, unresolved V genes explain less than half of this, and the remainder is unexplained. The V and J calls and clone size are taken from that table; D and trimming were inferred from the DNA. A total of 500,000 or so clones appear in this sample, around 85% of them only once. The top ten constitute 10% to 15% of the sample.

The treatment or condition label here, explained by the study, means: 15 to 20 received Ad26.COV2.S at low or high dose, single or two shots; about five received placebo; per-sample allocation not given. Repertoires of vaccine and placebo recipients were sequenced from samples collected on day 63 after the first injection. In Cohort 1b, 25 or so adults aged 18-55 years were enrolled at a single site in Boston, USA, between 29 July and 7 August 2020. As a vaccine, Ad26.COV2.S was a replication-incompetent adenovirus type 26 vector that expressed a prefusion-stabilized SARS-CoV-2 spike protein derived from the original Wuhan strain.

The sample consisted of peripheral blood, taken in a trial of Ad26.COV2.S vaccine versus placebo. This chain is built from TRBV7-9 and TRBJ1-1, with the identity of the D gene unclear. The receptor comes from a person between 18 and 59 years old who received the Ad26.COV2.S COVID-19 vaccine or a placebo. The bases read TGTGCCAGCAGCCGTACGAACACTGAAGCTTTCTTT. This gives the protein CASSRTNTEAFF.